One and the same sample provided the 12 T cell receptor beta chains below, sequenced in a study of blood T cell repertoires in COVID-19. Sequencing used immunoSEQ multiplex PCR; TCRdb keeps in-frame clones, though not all of them. The table lists about 120,000 clones, 75% to 85% of them singletons. The sample taken for sequencing was peripheral blood. The source is a human donor in a cohort sampled during active COVID-19.

The V and J genes are TRBV4-1 and TRBJ2-7; the match to TRBD2 covers 7 bases. The V gene's germline CDR1 is MGHRA and CDR2 YSYEKL. V dropped 0 bases and J dropped 6; count of bases not matched to a gene: 14. CDR3 length equals 17 residues. The CDR3 DNA sequence: TGCGCCAGCAGCCAAGAGTTGGCTTGGGGGGGGGATCGCGAGCAGTACTTC. It specifies CASSQELAWGGDREQYF.

The CDR3 DNA sequence: TGTGCCAGCAGCCCGCCGGGACAGGGTCCCTACGAGCAGTACTTC. This gives the protein CASSPPGQGPYEQYF. The chain is built from TRBV5-6 and TRBJ2-7; 9 bases are a match to TRBD1. There are 15 residues in the CDR3. The trim removed 4 bases at V and 2 bases at J, leaving 7 bases unmatched. The V gene's germline CDR1 is SGHDT and CDR2 YYEEEE.

The V call is TRBV9, the J call TRBJ2-4, with TRBD2 matching over 8 bases. V lost 0 bases, J lost 0 bases, and 8 bases stayed unmatched. Germline CDR1 reads SGDLS; CDR2 reads YYNGEE. The CDR3 covers 18 residues. The CDR3 region is CASSVGHGGGLAKNIQYF. Written as DNA, the CDR3 is TGTGCCAGCAGCGTAGGTCACGGCGGGGGGCTAGCCAAAAACATTCAGTACTTC.

V usage is TRBV5-1 and J usage is TRBJ2-6, with D tentatively TRBD1 (6 bases). The CDR3 loop spans 17 amino acids. Trimming left V 2 bases short and J 0 bases short, with 12 bases between. Germline CDR1 reads SGHRS; CDR2 reads YFSETQ. The CDR3 spells CASSFGTQYSGANVLTF. In nucleotides, the CDR3 is TGCGCCAGCAGCTTCGGGACACAGTACTCTGGGGCCAACGTCCTGACTTTC. Together with reference TRBV5-1 and TRBJ2-6, the CDR3 gives the full variable domain: KAGVTQTPRYLIKTRGQQVTLSCSPISGHRSVSWYQQTPGQGLQFLFEYFSETQRNKGNFPGRFSGRQFSNSRSEMNVSTLELGDSALYLCASSFGTQYSGANVLTFGAGSRLTVL.

The chain carries TRBV19 and TRBJ1-3; D remains ambiguous. Deletions cut 0 bases from V and 0 bases from J, with 12 bases between. Germline V gene sequence: CDR1 LNHDA, CDR2 SQIVND (reference sequence). This CDR3 is 17 amino acids long. This chain's CDR3 is CASSIDLGLSSGNTIYF. The CDR3, as DNA: TGTGCCAGTAGTATAGACCTCGGGTTGAGCTCTGGAAACACCATATATTTT. Based on the CDR3 plus reference TRBV19 and TRBJ1-3, the full variable domain is DGGITQSPKYLFRKEGQNVTLSCEQNLNHDAMYWYRQDPGQGLRLIYYSQIVNDFQKGDIAEGYSVSREKKESFPLTVTSAQKNPTAFYLCASSIDLGLSSGNTIYFGEGSWLTVV.

V usage is TRBV29-1 and J usage is TRBJ1-4; D is unclear. The CDR3 is 14 amino acids. Germline V gene data show CDR1 as SQVTM and CDR2 as ANQGSEA. V lost 4 bases, J lost 2 bases, and 11 bases lay in between. CDR3 loop: CSVGYPWTNEKLFF. DNA for the CDR3: TGCAGCGTTGGCTATCCGTGGACTAATGAAAAACTGTTTTTT.

The chain employs TRBV19 and TRBJ2-3, with D possibly matching TRBD1 (5 bases). Per the germline V gene, CDR1 is LNHDA and CDR2 is SQIVND (reference sequence). Trimming left V 5 bases short and J 0 bases short, with 9 bases between. This CDR3 has 14 amino acids. CDR3: CASSARQSTDTQYF. CDR3 DNA sequence: TGTGCCAGTAGTGCGAGACAGAGCACAGATACGCAGTATTTT.

This chain links TRBV5-4 with TRBJ1-2, with no clear D. Germline CDR1 reads SGHNT; CDR2 reads YYREEE (reference sequence). Between the trimmed V and J ends, which lost 4 bases and 0 bases, there was a span of 10 bases. The CDR3 is 14 amino acids. The DNA of the CDR3 is TGTGCCAGCAGCCTCGGCGGTACTAACTATGGCTACACCTTC. Translation gives CASSLGGTNYGYTF.

V gene TRBV19 combines with J gene TRBJ1-4; 8 nucleotides agree with TRBD1. CDR3 length equals 12 residues. V shed 9 bases and J 14 bases; nucleotides not matched to a gene: 11. CDR1 LNHDA and CDR2 SQIVND come from the germline V gene (reference sequence). CDR3 residues: CASLDRARSLFF. CDR3 in DNA: TGTGCCAGCCTGGACAGGGCCAGGTCGCTGTTTTTT.

V is TRBV3-1 (or the pseudogene TRBV3-2) and J is TRBJ2-1; TRBD2 agrees at 7 bases. Germline loops: CDR1 LGHDT, CDR2 YNNKEL (reference sequence). The junction had 7 bases not matched to a gene; V was cut back by 0 bases and J by 5 bases. This CDR3 spans 16 amino acids. Here the CDR3 reads CASSQDLWGGNNEQFF. As DNA, the CDR3 is TGTGCCAGCAGCCAAGATTTGTGGGGGGGTAACAATGAGCAGTTCTTC.

The rearrangement joins TRBV5-1 to TRBJ2-3, with 7 nucleotides matching TRBD2. CDR3 length equals 16 residues. V shed 0 bases and J 2 bases; nucleotides not matched to a gene: 6. Germline CDR1 SGHRS, CDR2 YFSETQ. The CDR3 loop reads CASSLVPSGDTDTQYF. CDR3 bases: TGCGCCAGCAGCTTGGTGCCCAGCGGGGACACAGATACGCAGTATTTT. Complete variable domain (other parts from reference TRBV5-1 and TRBJ2-3): KAGVTQTPRYLIKTRGQQVTLSCSPISGHRSVSWYQQTPGQGLQFLFEYFSETQRNKGNFPGRFSGRQFSNSRSEMNVSTLELGDSALYLCASSLVPSGDTDTQYFGPGTRLTVL.

The chain joins TRBV3-1 (or the pseudogene TRBV3-2) to TRBJ1-1; a possible D gene is TRBD1 (6 bases). CDR3 length equals 17 residues. V lost 4 bases and J 3 bases, leaving 21 bases between the germline ends. CDR1 is LGHDT and CDR2 is YNNKEL in the germline V gene (reference sequence). DNA for the CDR3: TGTGCCAGCAGCCGAGCTACGCGGGGGCGGGGGGACACTGAAGCTTTCTTT. Amino acid sequence: CASSRATRGRGDTEAFF.